The next 18 T cell receptor beta chains were all read from a single sample in a study of blood T cell repertoires in COVID-19. Sequencing used immunoSEQ multiplex PCR; TCRdb keeps in-frame clones, though not all of them. The sample contains around 100,000 clones, roughly 81% of which appear only once. The sequencing input was peripheral blood. The origin of the receptors is a human donor in a cohort sampled during active COVID-19.

The chain links TRBV29-1 to TRBJ2-1, with TRBD2 matching over 14 bases. This CDR3 region has 14 residues. Germline V lookup: CDR1 SQVTM, CDR2 ANQGSEA. V shed 6 bases and J 9 bases; nucleotides not matched to a gene: 7. CDR3 in amino acids: CSVTGTSGSGEQFF. The CDR3 DNA reads TGCAGCGTGACCGGGACTAGCGGGAGCGGTGAGCAGTTCTTC.

This sequence joins TRBV18 and TRBJ2-7; possible D gene TRBD1, 6 bases. This CDR3 contains 13 residues. Between the trimmed V and J ends, which lost 2 bases and 7 bases, there was a span of 12 bases. CDR1 is KGHSH, CDR2 LQKENI, per germline. CDR3 sequence (DNA): TGTGCCAGCTCACCAAACAGGGCGGAAGAGCAGTACTTC. This translates into CASSPNRAEEQYF.

This clone was observed a few times. This chain joins TRBV28 and TRBJ1-1; D unresolved. The V and J ends lost 7 bases and 0 bases respectively, with 12 bases between them. CDR1 and CDR2 from the germline V gene are MDHEN and SYDVKM. CDR3 size: 14 residues. The CDR3 coding sequence is TGTGCCAGCATTCAGTCAGGCCTGAACACTGAAGCTTTCTTT. Amino acid sequence: CASIQSGLNTEAFF.

The chain links TRBV12-5 to TRBJ2-7; D is perhaps TRBD2 (7 bases). Germline values: CDR1 LGHNT, CDR2 FRNRAP. CDR3 length: 16 residues. V lost 0 bases and J lost 3, with 15 bases in between. The CDR3 DNA reads as TGTGCTAGTGGTTTGGTACGGGGGGACATCCACTACGAGCAGTACTTC. It yields the protein CASGLVRGDIHYEQYF.

The chain carries TRBV27 and TRBJ2-5; 7 positions agree with TRBD2. Germline V gives CDR1 MNHEY, CDR2 SMNVEV (reference sequence). V shed 4 bases, J shed 5 bases, and the junction held 4 bases outside the gene matches. CDR3 length equals 13 residues. This chain's CDR3 is CASSWREGETQYF. The CDR3 coding sequence is TGTGCCAGCAGTTGGAGGGAGGGGGAGACCCAGTACTTC.

V gene TRBV19 combines with J gene TRBJ1-2; D is unclear. The CDR3 sequence is 14 residues long. Deletions cut 5 bases from V and 0 bases from J, with 10 bases between. Germline CDR1 and CDR2: LNHDA and SQIVND (reference sequence). In DNA, the CDR3 is TGTGCCAGTAGTGTCCTGGGCCCTAACTATGGCTACACCTTC. Amino acids: CASSVLGPNYGYTF.

The gene calls are TRBV7-9 and TRBJ1-2; a possible D gene is TRBD1 (5 bases). The V end was cut by 5 bases, the J end by 4 bases, with 14 bases between. CDR1 is SEHNR and CDR2 is FQNEAQ in the germline V gene (reference sequence). This CDR3 contains 14 residues. The CDR3 region is CASSPDSTIYGYTF. The CDR3 bases are TGTGCCAGCAGCCCAGACAGTACTATCTATGGCTACACCTTC.

V and J are TRBV2 and TRBJ1-4; 7 nucleotides agree with TRBD1. V lost 4 bases to trimming and J lost 0 bases; unmatched junction nucleotides: 8. This CDR3 contains 17 residues. In germline, CDR1 is SNHLY, CDR2 FYNNEI. The CDR3 loop reads CASSGGQLLTTNEKLFF. The CDR3 DNA reads as TGTGCCAGCAGTGGGGGACAGCTACTCACAACTAATGAAAAACTGTTTTTT. Variable domain in full (rest from reference TRBV2 and TRBJ1-4): EPEVTQTPSHQVTQMGQEVILRCVPISNHLYFYWYRQILGQKVEFLVSFYNNEISEKSEIFDDQFSVERPDGSNFTLKIRSTKLEDSAMYFCASSGGQLLTTNEKLFFGSGTQLSVL.

The table lists this clone with a few counts. The rearrangement uses TRBV28 and TRBJ1-5, with a tentative D call TRBD1 (5 bases). Germline assignment: CDR1 MDHEN and CDR2 SYDVKM. The CDR3 totals 16 residues. Trimming stripped 3 bases from V and 7 bases from J, with 19 bases between. The chain's CDR3 is CASSFGSPTVVQPQHF. As DNA, the CDR3 is TGTGCCAGCAGTTTTGGGTCGCCGACAGTTGTCCAGCCCCAGCATTTT.

V usage is TRBV5-5 and J usage is TRBJ2-1; D uncertain. Germline CDR1 SGHKS, CDR2 YYEKEE (reference sequence). Deletions cut 2 bases from V and 0 bases from J, with 9 bases between. The CDR3 sequence is 15 residues long. Here the CDR3 DNA reads TGTGCCAGCAGCTTCAGTACAAGCTCCTACAATGAGCAGTTCTTC. Translating gives CASSFSTSSYNEQFF.

This clone was observed once. The same CDR3 arises from other DNA sequences in this sample as well. The chain has TRBV30 and TRBJ2-3, with 7 bases identical to TRBD2. The CDR3 covers 14 residues. V lost 4 bases, J lost 0 bases, and 4 bases stayed unmatched. Germline lookup yields CDR1 GTSNPN and CDR2 SVGIG (reference sequence). The CDR3 coding sequence is TGTGCCTGGACTAGCGGAACTAGCACAGATACGCAGTATTTT. It specifies CAWTSGTSTDTQYF.

This chain joins TRBV30 and TRBJ2-2; 8 positions agree with TRBD1. After removal of 3 bases from V and 5 bases from J, the junction contained 8 bases not matched to a gene. CDR1 and CDR2 (germline): GTSNPN, SVGIG (reference sequence). The CDR3 consists of 15 residues. The CDR3 DNA reads as TGTGCCTGGAGACTTACAGGGGGGCGTACCGGGGAGCTGTTTTTT. Protein product: CAWRLTGGRTGELFF.

This chain joins TRBV11-2 and TRBJ1-1; no clear D. The CDR3 runs to 13 residues. Deletions cut 4 bases from V and 1 base from J, with 7 bases between. Germline CDR1 and CDR2: SGHAT and FQNNGV. The CDR3 DNA sequence: TGTGCCAGCAGCTCCATGGCGAACACTGAAGCTTTCTTT. Amino acids: CASSSMANTEAFF.

The chain's CDR3 is CASSLSGGGEQYF. In DNA form, the CDR3 reads TGTGCCAGCAGTTTATCGGGGGGCGGTGAGCAGTACTTC. The chain uses TRBV28 and TRBJ2-7, with D possibly being TRBD2 (7 bases). This CDR3 spans 13 amino acids. CDR1 MDHEN and CDR2 SYDVKM come from the germline V gene. Trimming stripped 1 base from V and 7 bases from J, with 11 bases between.

This chain connects TRBV28 to TRBJ1-4; D might be TRBD1 (6 bases). Germline CDR1 is MDHEN and CDR2 is SYDVKM. V was clipped by 8 bases and J by 4 bases, with 14 bases between them. The CDR3 runs to 14 residues. As DNA, the CDR3 is TGTGCCAGCGGGGTGACAGGACATAATGAAAAACTGTTTTTT. It specifies CASGVTGHNEKLFF.

V is TRBV19 and J is TRBJ1-2, with TRBD1 matching 9 bases. CDR1 and CDR2 from the germline V gene are LNHDA and SQIVND (reference sequence). The CDR3 runs to 15 residues. V dropped 3 bases and J dropped 6; count of bases not matched to a gene: 8. The CDR3 DNA sequence: TGTGCCAGTAGTATGATTGCGAGGACAGGGGATGGCTACACCTTC. Amino acids: CASSMIARTGDGYTF.

J is TRBJ1-6 and V is TRBV3-1 (or the pseudogene TRBV3-2); no clear D gene. Germline V gene data show CDR1 as LGHDT and CDR2 as YNNKEL (reference sequence). The CDR3 runs to 13 residues. Trimming cost V 2 bases and J 10 bases, with 9 bases left between them. The CDR3 nucleotides read TGTGCCAGCAGCCAATCGGGAGACTCACCCCTCCACTTT. Translation gives CASSQSGDSPLHF.

CDR3 sequence reads: CASSSSGGQETQYF. The CDR3 nucleotides read TGCGCCAGCAGCTCGTCGGGGGGCCAAGAGACCCAGTACTTC. The gene calls are TRBV5-1 and TRBJ2-5; 7 bases fit TRBD2. Germline V gene lookup returns CDR1 SGHRS and CDR2 YFSETQ. V was clipped by 3 bases and J by 1 base; unmatched bases: 3. This CDR3 is 14 amino acids long. Combining the CDR3 with reference TRBV5-1 and TRBJ2-5 gives the whole variable domain KAGVTQTPRYLIKTRGQQVTLSCSPISGHRSVSWYQQTPGQGLQFLFEYFSETQRNKGNFPGRFSGRQFSNSRSEMNVSTLELGDSALYLCASSSSGGQETQYFGPGTRLLVL.